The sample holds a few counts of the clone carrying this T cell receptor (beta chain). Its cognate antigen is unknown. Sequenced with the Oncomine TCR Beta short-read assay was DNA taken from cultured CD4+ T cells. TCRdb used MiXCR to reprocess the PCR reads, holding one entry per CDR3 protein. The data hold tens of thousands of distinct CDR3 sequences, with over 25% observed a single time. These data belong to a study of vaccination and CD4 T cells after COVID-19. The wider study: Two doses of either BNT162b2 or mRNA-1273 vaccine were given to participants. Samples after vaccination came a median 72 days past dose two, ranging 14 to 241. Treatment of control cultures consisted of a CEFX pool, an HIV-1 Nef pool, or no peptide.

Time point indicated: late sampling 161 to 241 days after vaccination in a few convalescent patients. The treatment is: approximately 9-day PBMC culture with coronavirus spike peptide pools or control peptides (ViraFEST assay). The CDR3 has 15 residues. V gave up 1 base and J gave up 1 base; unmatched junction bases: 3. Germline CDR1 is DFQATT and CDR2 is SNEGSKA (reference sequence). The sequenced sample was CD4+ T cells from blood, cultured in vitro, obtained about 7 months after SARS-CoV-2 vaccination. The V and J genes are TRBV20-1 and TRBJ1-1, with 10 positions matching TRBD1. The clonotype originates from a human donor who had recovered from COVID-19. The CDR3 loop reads CSARGDRGENTEAFF. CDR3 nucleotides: TGCAGTGCTAGAGGGGACAGGGGTGAGAACACTGAAGCTTTCTTT.